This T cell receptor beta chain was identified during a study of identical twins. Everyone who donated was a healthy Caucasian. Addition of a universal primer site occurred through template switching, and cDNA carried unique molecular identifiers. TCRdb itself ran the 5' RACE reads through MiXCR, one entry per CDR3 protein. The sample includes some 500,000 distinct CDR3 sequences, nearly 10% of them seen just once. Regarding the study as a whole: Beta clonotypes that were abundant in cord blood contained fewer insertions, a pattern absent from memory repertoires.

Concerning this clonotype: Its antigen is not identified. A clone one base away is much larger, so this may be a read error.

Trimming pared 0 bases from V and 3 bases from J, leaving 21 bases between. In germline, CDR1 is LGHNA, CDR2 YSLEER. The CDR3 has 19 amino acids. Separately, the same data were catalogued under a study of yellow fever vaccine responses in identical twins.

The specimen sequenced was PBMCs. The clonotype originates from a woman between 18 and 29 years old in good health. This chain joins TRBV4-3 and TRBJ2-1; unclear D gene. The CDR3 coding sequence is TGCGCCAGCAGCCAAGATCCGGGTGGTACCCCCGCAGACTACAATGAGCAGTTCTTC. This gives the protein CASSQDPGGTPADYNEQFF.